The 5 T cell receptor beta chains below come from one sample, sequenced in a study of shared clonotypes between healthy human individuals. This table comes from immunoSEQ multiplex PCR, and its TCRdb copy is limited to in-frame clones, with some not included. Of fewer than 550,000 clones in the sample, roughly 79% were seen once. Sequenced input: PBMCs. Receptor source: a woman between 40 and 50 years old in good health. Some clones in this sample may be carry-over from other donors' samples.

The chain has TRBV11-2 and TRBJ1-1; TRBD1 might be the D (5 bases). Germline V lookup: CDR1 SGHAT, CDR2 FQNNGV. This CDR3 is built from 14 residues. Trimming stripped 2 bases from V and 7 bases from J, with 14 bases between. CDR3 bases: TGTGCCAGCAGCTTAAATCCCCTGGGGGGTGAAGCTTTCTTT. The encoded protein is CASSLNPLGGEAFF.

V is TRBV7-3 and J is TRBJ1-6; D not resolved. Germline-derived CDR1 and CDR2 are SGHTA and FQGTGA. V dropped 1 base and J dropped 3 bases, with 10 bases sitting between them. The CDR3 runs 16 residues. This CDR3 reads CASSLISGSYNSPLHF. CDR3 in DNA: TGTGCCAGCAGCTTAATCTCTGGCAGCTATAATTCACCCCTCCACTTT.

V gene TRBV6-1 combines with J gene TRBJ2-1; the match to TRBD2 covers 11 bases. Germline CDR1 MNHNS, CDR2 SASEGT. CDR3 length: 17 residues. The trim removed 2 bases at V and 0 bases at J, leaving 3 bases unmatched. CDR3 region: CASSETSGSLSYNEQFF. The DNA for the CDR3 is TGTGCCAGCAGTGAAACTAGCGGGAGCCTCTCCTACAATGAGCAGTTCTTC.

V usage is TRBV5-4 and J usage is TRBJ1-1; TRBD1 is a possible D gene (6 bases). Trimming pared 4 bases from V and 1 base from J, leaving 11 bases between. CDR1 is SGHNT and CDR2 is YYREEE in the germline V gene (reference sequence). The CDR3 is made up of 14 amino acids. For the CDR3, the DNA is TGTGCCAGCAGCACCCCGACAGGGAACACTGAAGCTTTCTTT. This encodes CASSTPTGNTEAFF.

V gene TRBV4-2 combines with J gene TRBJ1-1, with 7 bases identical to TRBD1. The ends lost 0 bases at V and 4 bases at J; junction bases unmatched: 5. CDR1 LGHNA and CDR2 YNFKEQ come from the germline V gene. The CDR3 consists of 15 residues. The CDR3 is CASSQDPQGLTEAFF. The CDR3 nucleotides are TGTGCCAGCAGCCAAGATCCACAGGGGCTCACTGAAGCTTTCTTT.